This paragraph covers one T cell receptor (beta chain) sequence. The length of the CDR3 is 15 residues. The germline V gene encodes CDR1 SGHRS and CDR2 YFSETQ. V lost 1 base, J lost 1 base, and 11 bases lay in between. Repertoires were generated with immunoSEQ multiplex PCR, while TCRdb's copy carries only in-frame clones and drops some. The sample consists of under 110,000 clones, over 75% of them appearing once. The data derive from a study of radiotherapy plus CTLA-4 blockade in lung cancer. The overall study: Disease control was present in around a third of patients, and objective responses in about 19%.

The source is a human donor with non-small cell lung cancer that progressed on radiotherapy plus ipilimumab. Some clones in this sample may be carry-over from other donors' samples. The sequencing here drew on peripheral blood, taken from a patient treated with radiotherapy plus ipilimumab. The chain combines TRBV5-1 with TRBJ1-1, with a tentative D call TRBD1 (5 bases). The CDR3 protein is CASSLLSGANTEAFF. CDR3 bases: TGCGCCAGCAGCTTGTTAAGCGGGGCGAACACTGAAGCTTTCTTT.